Presented here are 5 T cell receptor beta chains from one specimen sequenced in a study of blood T cells in healthy people across ages (dated by TCRdb to between 2015 and 2016). The library was built by means of 5' RACE. Sequenced using an Illumina HiSeq 2500. A second PCR of about 7 to 12 cycles was run with a J-beta primer mix and a sample-barcoded 5' primer. TCRdb took the public reads, trimmed them with fastp at Q25, ran MiXCR for clone calling and kept in-frame beta chains. All rows with the same CDR3 protein become a single entry with the most common DNA and genes. The sample table contains 1.5 million to 2 million distinct CDR3 sequences; only one count was recorded for roughly 52% of them. The top ten hold approximately 2.1% of the sample. Sequenced sample: blood. These receptors came from a woman between 40 and 55 years old in good health.

This rearrangement joins TRBV7-9 to TRBJ1-4, with D unclear. The V end was cut by 1 base, the J end by 4 bases, with 10 bases between. Looked up from germline, CDR1 is SEHNR and CDR2 is FQNEAQ (reference sequence). This CDR3 is 15 amino acids long. The chain's CDR3 is CASSLGPGVNEKLFF. CDR3 nucleotide sequence: TGTGCCAGCAGCTTAGGGCCCGGTGTTAATGAAAAACTGTTTTTT.

V usage is TRBV7-2 and J usage is TRBJ2-3, with 7 bases matching TRBD2. The germline V gene has CDR1 SGHTA and CDR2 FQGNSA. The V segment lost 6 bases and the J segment 5 bases; nucleotides outside the gene matches: 5. This CDR3 has 13 amino acids. CDR3 region: CASRTSRRDTQYF. The CDR3 DNA reads TGTGCCAGCAGGACTAGCAGAAGAGATACGCAGTATTTT.

The V call is TRBV7-2, the J call TRBJ2-5; no definite D call. The J call is doubtful: the DNA matches TRBJ2-7 better. The germline gives CDR1 SGHTA, CDR2 FQGNSA. This CDR3 is 13 amino acids long. CDR3 sequence (DNA): TGTGCCAGCAGCCTTCTGATCAACTACGAGCAGTACTTC. This translates into CASSLLINYEQYF.

V gene TRBV7-9 combines with J gene TRBJ2-7, with TRBD2 matching 10 bases. The CDR3 consists of 15 residues. Germline V gene data show CDR1 as SEHNR and CDR2 as FQNEAQ (reference sequence). With V trimmed by 1 base and J by 6 bases, 6 bases remained unmatched. The CDR3 loop is CASSLVALAGAEQYF. The CDR3 nucleotides are TGTGCCAGCAGCTTAGTGGCTCTAGCGGGAGCCGAGCAGTACTTC.

This CDR3 is CASSDQGRTHNEQFF. CDR3 nucleotides: TGCGCCAGCTCCGACCAAGGCAGGACCCACAATGAGCAGTTCTTC. The chain has TRBV5-1 and TRBJ2-1; D ambiguous. Germline lookup yields CDR1 SGHRS and CDR2 YFSETQ. The CDR3 length is 15 residues. V gave up 7 bases and J gave up 5 bases, with 19 bases separating them.